Listed below are T cell receptor beta chains from one sample, sequenced in a study of T cell repertoires in cytomegalovirus infection. Antigen specificity for these receptors is unknown. TCRdb re-derived calls from the reads in MiXCR, one entry per CDR3 protein. The sample has more than 300,000 distinct CDR3 sequences, about 32% seen once; the top ten hold about 14%. The starting material was cultured PBMCs, obtained from culture after CMV antigen stimulation. These receptors were obtained from a human donor in good health (CMV status not recorded). Some clones in this sample may be carry-over from other donors' samples. The CDR3 runs from the conserved cysteine through the conserved F or W. The D gene is left open where the match is weak. The size of a clone is reported for some rows only, either as once, few or many, or as a class for expanded clones.

TRBV6-6	NA	NA	13	TRBJ1-1	CAGSAIRDTEAFF	TGTGCCGGCAGTGCTATAAGGGACACTGAAGCTTTCTTT
TRBV20-1	TRBD2	few	14	TRBJ2-7	CSASGERGVYEQYF	TGCAGTGCTAGTGGGGAGCGGGGGGTCTACGAGCAGTACTTC
TRBV7-9	NA	few	15	TRBJ2-2	CASSFRALNTGELFF	TGTGCCAGCAGCTTTCGAGCTTTGAACACCGGGGAGCTGTTTTTT
TRBV29-1	TRBD1	NA	14	TRBJ1-2	CSVGTGGFMAGYTF	TGCAGCGTGGGGACAGGGGGATTTATGGCTGGCTACACCTTC
TRBV19	NA	few	14	TRBJ1-1	CASSIDLWQAEAFF	TGTGCCAGTAGTATAGATCTATGGCAGGCTGAAGCTTTCTTT
TRBV6-2/TRBV6-3	NA	NA	13	TRBJ2-3	CASVWRWTDTQYF	TGTGCCAGCGTCTGGAGGTGGACAGATACGCAGTATTTT
TRBV20-1	NA	NA	13	TRBJ2-1	CSGLGSSYNEQFF	TGCAGTGGACTAGGGAGCTCCTACAATGAGCAGTTCTTC
TRBV20-1	NA	few	13	TRBJ1-2	CSALPGGRDGYTF	TGCAGTGCTCTCCCCGGGGGGCGGGATGGCTACACCTTC
TRBV6-2/TRBV6-3	NA	NA	14	TRBJ2-1	CASSVLGEYNEQFF	TGTGCCAGCAGTGTTTTAGGGGAATACAATGAGCAGTTCTTC
TRBV5-4	TRBD1	NA	15	TRBJ1-1	CASSPWTGGPTEAFF	TGTGCCAGCAGCCCCTGGACAGGGGGCCCCACTGAAGCTTTCTTT
TRBV20-1	NA	few	14	TRBJ2-1	CSARDQSGPLSQFF	TGCAGTGCTAGAGATCAGAGCGGGCCTCTCTCGCAGTTCTTC
TRBV5-4	NA	NA	14	TRBJ1-4	CASSSDSWNEKLFF	TGTGCCAGCAGCTCGGACAGCTGGAATGAAAAACTGTTTTTT
TRBV9	TRBD2	NA	15	TRBJ2-1	CASSVDPAGDNEQFF	TGTGCCAGCAGTGTAGACCCAGCGGGAGACAATGAGCAGTTCTTC
TRBV25-1	NA	few	12	TRBJ2-5	CASSGRQETQYF	TGTGCCAGCAGTGGCCGACAAGAGACCCAGTACTTC
TRBV7-6	NA	few	14	TRBJ2-2	CASSFGTKTGELFF	TGTGCCAGCAGCTTCGGGACCAAAACCGGGGAGCTGTTTTTT
TRBV19	NA	NA	13	TRBJ2-5	CASSTGRQETQYF	TGTGCCAGTAGTACAGGGCGGCAAGAGACCCAGTACTTC
TRBV5-1	NA	NA	14	TRBJ2-7	CASSSIRTRNEQYF	TGCGCCAGCAGCTCCATACGCACCCGTAACGAGCAGTACTTC
TRBV12-3/TRBV12-4	NA	few	16	TRBJ2-4	CASSLSGAGGAYIQYF	TGTGCCAGCAGTTTATCGGGCGCAGGAGGGGCCTACATTCAGTACTTC
TRBV7-6	TRBD1	many	15	TRBJ1-3	CASSSPGQARNTIYF	TGTGCCAGCAGTTCCCCAGGACAGGCTCGAAACACCATATATTTT
TRBV6-1	TRBD2	many	16	TRBJ2-3	CASSIAGGPTTDTQYF	TGTGCCAGCAGTATAGCGGGAGGGCCTACAACAGATACGCAGTATTTT
TRBV18	TRBD1	NA	16	TRBJ2-7	CASSRDRGKDRLEQYF	TGTGCCAGCTCACGGGACAGGGGGAAGGACCGACTCGAGCAGTACTTC
TRBV19	NA	NA	12	TRBJ2-1	CASSMLWNEQFF	TGTGCCAGTAGTATGCTCTGGAATGAGCAGTTCTTC
TRBV7-6	NA	few	17	TRBJ2-2	CASSSKLTYANTGELFF	TGTGCCAGCAGCTCCAAACTGACATACGCGAACACCGGGGAGCTGTTTTTT
TRBV12-3/TRBV12-4	NA	many	14	TRBJ1-3	CASRWTETGNTIYF	TGTGCCAGCAGATGGACAGAAACTGGAAACACCATATATTTT
TRBV7-4	NA	few	12	TRBJ2-2	CASSFRAGELFF	TGTGCCAGCAGCTTTAGGGCTGGGGAGCTGTTTTTT
TRBV7-2	TRBD2	few	16	TRBJ2-3	CASSSGTSGMGDTQYF	TGTGCCAGCAGCTCCGGGACTAGCGGGATGGGAGATACGCAGTATTTT
TRBV12-3/TRBV12-4	NA	NA	13	TRBJ1-1	CASSLTDGTEAFF	TGTGCCAGCAGTTTAACGGACGGAACTGAAGCTTTCTTT
TRBV12-5	NA	NA	15	TRBJ2-5	CASGLKTGGQETQYF	TGTGCTAGTGGTCTTAAAACCGGGGGCCAAGAGACCCAGTACTTC
TRBV20-1	NA	few	14	TRBJ2-3	CSARDGAVPDTQYF	TGCAGTGCTAGAGATGGAGCCGTGCCAGATACGCAGTATTTT
TRBV6-2/TRBV6-3	NA	NA	16	TRBJ2-1	CASSYSRPSSYNEQFF	TGTGCCAGCAGTTACTCGAGGCCTAGCTCCTACAATGAGCAGTTCTTC